The entry below describes one TCR beta chain. Its antigen is unidentified. This record belongs to a study of cytomegalovirus exposure and HLA in healthy donors. Findings and limits, study-wide: Roughly even sequencing depth across donors was the assumption behind the presence/absence analyses. The availability of immune exposure information extended only to CMV serostatus. High specificity and sensitivity for cytomegalovirus status were reported for the classifier. The authors later found most CMV-associated TCR beta chains appeared HLA-restricted.

This PCR relied on a set of 60 Vbeta primers and 13 Jbeta primers. Data came from immunoSEQ multiplex PCR; TCRdb stores just in-frame clones and leaves some out. The table shows some 190,000 clones, with less than 90% occurring only once. This CDR3 is 15 amino acids long. Germline V gene sequence: CDR1 MNHNS, CDR2 SASEGT. V lost 6 bases and J lost 3; bases outside the gene matches: 6. The chain links TRBV6-1 to TRBJ1-5; TRBD1 aligns across 9 bases. The specimen sequenced was PBMCs. The origin of this receptor is a girl aged 5 to 17 in good health and CMV-seropositive. The CDR3 reads CASSGDRVPNQPQHF. The CDR3 DNA follows: TGTGCCAGCAGCGGGGACAGGGTACCCAATCAGCCCCAGCATTTT.